This TCR beta chain stems from a study of beta chain features in type 1 diabetes. Overall study results and limits: TCRB CDR3s from Type 1 diabetes patients were moderately but significantly shorter in all four CD4+ subsets.

This clone was seen more than once but under ten times. Its antigen is undetermined. Trimming took off 4 bases at V and 3 bases at J, with 13 bases between the two ends. Germline V gene data show CDR1 as SGHRS and CDR2 as YFSETQ. The CDR3 is 14 amino acids. The entirety of the isolated RNA underwent reverse transcription, so expressed TCRB transcripts were sequenced. Clones were sequenced by immunoSEQ multiplex PCR, and TCRdb holds only the in-frame ones, with some missing. This table holds around 140,000 clones, around 8.8% found once. The receptor was derived from a man younger than 45 with type 1 diabetes. The chain combines TRBV5-1 with TRBJ2-5, with a tentative D call TRBD2 (6 bases). The source material was central memory CD4+ T cells from blood. CDR3 residues: CASSPGGAEETQYF. CDR3 bases: TGCGCCAGCAGCCCCGGGGGAGCAGAAGAGACCCAGTACTTC.